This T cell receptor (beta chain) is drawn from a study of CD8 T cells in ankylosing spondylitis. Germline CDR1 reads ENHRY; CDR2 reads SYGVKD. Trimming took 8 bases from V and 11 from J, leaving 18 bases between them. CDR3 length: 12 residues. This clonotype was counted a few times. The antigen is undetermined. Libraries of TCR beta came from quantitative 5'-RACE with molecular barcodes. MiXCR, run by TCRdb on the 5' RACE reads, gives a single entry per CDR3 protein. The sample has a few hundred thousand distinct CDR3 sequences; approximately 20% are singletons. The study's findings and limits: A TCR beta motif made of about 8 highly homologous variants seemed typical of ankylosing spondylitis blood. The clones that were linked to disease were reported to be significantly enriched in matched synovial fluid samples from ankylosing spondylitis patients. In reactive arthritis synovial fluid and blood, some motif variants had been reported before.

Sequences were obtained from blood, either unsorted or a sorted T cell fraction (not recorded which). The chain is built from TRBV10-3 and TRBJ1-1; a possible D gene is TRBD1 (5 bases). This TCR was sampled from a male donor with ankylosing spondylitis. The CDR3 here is CAILSPGTGAFF. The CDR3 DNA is TGTGCCATCCTGAGCCCTGGGACGGGGGCTTTCTTT.